This TCR beta chain was captured in a study of tumor and adjacent non-tumor tissue in lung cancer. In the study overall: Samples averaged roughly 4 million productive TCRbeta reads each. Findings of the study overall: Significantly higher TCR diversity was found in tumor than normal lung.

Germline V gene data show CDR1 as SGHRS and CDR2 as YFSETQ. The CDR3 covers 16 residues. A word on this clonotype: Its antigen is unidentified. A read error may explain this, as a much larger clone is one base away.

RNA was extracted from bulk tissue without any cell sorting. Distant lung tissue was collected more than 3 cm away from the tumor edge. Newly diagnosed lung cancer patients had thoracic surgery in China, August–late 2014, without prior chemotherapy. TCRbeta libraries were built with three rounds of nested PCR, modified from ARM-PCR. Via MiXCR, TCRdb re-called the multiplex PCR reads, giving one row per CDR3 protein. The sample carries about 50,000 distinct CDR3 sequences, roughly 69% recorded once. Sequenced sample: distant non-tumor lung tissue. This rearrangement joins TRBV5-1 to TRBJ2-2; 7 positions agree with TRBD2. The sequence was collected from an older woman with non-small cell lung cancer. CDR3 sequence (DNA): TGCGCCAACAGCCCCAAGACTAGCCTAAGAACCGGGGAGCTGTTTTTT. This encodes CANSPKTSLRTGELFF.